This TCR beta chain was captured by sequencing in a study of shared clonotypes between healthy human individuals. The study, taken as a whole, reports: Among a few donors, roughly 5.5% of naive CD4 clonotypes were found in common.

Per the original data handling: For the immunoSEQ data, sequences were junction-only without quality scores, so filtering differed. TCRdb keeps only in-frame clones here, not all; method: immunoSEQ multiplex PCR. V and J calls and clone size are copied from that table; D and trimming were computed from the DNA. In the table there are 2 million or so clones, roughly 95% of which are singletons. V was clipped by 4 bases and J by 2 bases; unmatched bases: 14. The CDR3 extends over 18 amino acids. Looked up from germline, CDR1 is SGDLS and CDR2 is YYNGEE. Points on this clone: No antigen is known for it.

The sequencing input was naive CD4+ T cells sorted from blood. The subset: CD45RA+ positively selected. The receptor comes from a young man in good health. The V and J genes are TRBV9 and TRBJ2-3; 9 positions match TRBD1. The CDR3 DNA sequence: TGTGCCAGCAGCCCGCGTCCCGGGACAGGGATGAACACAGATACGCAGTATTTT. It encodes CASSPRPGTGMNTDTQYF.